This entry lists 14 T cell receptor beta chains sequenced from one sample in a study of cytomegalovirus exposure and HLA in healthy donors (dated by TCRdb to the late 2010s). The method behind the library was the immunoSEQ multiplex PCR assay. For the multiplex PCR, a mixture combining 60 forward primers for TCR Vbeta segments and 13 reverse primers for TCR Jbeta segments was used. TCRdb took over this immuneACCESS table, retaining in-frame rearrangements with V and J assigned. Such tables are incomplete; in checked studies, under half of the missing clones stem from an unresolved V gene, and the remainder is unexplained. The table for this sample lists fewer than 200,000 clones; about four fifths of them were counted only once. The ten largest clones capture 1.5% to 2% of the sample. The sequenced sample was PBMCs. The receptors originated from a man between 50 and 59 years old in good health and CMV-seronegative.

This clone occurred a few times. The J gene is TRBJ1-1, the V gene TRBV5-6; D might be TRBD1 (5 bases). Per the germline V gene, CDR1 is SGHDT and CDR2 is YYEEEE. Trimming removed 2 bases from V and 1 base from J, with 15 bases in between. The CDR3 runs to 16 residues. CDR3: CASSLGLGQANTEAFF. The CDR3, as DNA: TGTGCCAGCAGCTTAGGGTTGGGGCAGGCGAACACTGAAGCTTTCTTT.

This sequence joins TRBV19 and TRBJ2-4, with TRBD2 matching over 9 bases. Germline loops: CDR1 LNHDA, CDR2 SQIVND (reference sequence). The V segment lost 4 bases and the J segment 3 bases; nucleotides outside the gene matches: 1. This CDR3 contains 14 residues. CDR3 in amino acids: CASSSGGGKNIQYF. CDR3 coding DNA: TGTGCCAGTAGTAGCGGGGGGGGCAAAAACATTCAGTACTTC.

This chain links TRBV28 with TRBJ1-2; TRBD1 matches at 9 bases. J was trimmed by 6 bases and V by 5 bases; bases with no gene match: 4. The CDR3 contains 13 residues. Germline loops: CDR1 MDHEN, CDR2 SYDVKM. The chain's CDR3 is CASSPGTGNGYTF. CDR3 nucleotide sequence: TGTGCCAGCAGTCCCGGGACAGGGAATGGCTACACCTTC.

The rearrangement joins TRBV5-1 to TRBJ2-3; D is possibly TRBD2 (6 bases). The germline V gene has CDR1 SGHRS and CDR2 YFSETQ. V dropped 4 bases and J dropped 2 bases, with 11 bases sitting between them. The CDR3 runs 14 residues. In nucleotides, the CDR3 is TGCGCCAGCAGCCGGACTAACCCCACAGATACGCAGTATTTT. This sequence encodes CASSRTNPTDTQYF.

CDR3: CASSLAKGQSYNEQFF. In DNA form, the CDR3 reads TGCGCCAGCAGCTTGGCCAAGGGACAGTCCTACAATGAGCAGTTCTTC. The chain combines TRBV5-1 with TRBJ2-1; TRBD1 agrees at 7 bases. J lost 1 base, V lost 0 bases, and 4 bases had no gene match. The CDR3 runs to 16 residues. The germline V gene encodes CDR1 SGHRS and CDR2 YFSETQ.

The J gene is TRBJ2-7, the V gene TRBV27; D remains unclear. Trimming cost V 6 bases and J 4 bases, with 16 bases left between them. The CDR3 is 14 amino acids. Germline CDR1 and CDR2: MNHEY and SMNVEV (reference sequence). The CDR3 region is CASSPTGDFYEQYF. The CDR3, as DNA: TGTGCCAGCAGCCCCACCGGAGACTTTTACGAGCAGTACTTC.

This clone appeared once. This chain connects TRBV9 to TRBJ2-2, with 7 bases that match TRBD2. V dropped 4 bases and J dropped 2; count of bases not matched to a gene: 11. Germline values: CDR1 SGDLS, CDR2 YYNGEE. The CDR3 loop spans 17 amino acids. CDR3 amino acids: CASSPLRGRANTGELFF. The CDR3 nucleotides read TGTGCCAGCAGCCCCCTACGGGGGAGGGCAAACACCGGGGAGCTGTTTTTT.

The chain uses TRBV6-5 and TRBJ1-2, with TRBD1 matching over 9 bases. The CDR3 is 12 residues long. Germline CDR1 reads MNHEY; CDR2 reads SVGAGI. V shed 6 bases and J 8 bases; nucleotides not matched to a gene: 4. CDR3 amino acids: CASRKQGAGYTF. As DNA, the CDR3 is TGTGCCAGCAGGAAACAGGGGGCAGGCTACACCTTC.

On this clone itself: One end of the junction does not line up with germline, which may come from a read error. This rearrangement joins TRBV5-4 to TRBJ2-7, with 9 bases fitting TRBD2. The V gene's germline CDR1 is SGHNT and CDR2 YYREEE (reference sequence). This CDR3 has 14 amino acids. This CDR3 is CASSRAGGSFEQYF. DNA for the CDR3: TGTGCCAGCAGCCGAGCGGGGGGCTCCTTCGAGCAGTACTTC.

CDR3 sequence reads: CASTDIGNEQFF. In DNA, the CDR3 is TGTGCCAGCACGGACATAGGTAATGAGCAGTTCTTC. The V and J genes are TRBV25-1 and TRBJ2-1; tentative D call: TRBD1 (5 bases). The CDR3 contains 12 residues. Trimming took 7 bases from V and 7 from J, leaving 11 bases between them. Per the germline V gene, CDR1 is MGHDK and CDR2 is SYGVNS.

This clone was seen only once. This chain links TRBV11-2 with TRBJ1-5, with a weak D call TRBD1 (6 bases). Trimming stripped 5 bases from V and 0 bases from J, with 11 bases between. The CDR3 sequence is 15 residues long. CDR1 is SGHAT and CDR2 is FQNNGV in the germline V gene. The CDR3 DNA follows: TGTGCCAGCAGCCCAGGGGATTTTAGCAATCAGCCCCAGCATTTT. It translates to CASSPGDFSNQPQHF.

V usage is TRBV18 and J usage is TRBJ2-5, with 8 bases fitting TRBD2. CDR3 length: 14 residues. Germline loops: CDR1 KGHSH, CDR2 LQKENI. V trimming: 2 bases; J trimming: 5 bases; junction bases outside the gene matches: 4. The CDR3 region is CASSPAGGGETQYF. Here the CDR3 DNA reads TGTGCCAGCTCACCAGCCGGCGGGGGGGAGACCCAGTACTTC.

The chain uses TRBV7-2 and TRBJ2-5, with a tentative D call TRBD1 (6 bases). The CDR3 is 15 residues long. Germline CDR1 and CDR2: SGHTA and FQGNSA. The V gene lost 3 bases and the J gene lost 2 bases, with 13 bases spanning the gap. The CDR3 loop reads CASSFNGQQQETQYF. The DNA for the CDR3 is TGTGCCAGCAGCTTCAACGGACAGCAACAAGAGACCCAGTACTTC.

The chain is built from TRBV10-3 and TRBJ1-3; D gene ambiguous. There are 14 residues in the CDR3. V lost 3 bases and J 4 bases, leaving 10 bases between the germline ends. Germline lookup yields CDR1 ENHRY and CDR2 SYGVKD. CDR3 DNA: TGTGCCATCAGTGATGCCGCGGGGGGAAACACCATATATTTT. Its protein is CAISDAAGGNTIYF.